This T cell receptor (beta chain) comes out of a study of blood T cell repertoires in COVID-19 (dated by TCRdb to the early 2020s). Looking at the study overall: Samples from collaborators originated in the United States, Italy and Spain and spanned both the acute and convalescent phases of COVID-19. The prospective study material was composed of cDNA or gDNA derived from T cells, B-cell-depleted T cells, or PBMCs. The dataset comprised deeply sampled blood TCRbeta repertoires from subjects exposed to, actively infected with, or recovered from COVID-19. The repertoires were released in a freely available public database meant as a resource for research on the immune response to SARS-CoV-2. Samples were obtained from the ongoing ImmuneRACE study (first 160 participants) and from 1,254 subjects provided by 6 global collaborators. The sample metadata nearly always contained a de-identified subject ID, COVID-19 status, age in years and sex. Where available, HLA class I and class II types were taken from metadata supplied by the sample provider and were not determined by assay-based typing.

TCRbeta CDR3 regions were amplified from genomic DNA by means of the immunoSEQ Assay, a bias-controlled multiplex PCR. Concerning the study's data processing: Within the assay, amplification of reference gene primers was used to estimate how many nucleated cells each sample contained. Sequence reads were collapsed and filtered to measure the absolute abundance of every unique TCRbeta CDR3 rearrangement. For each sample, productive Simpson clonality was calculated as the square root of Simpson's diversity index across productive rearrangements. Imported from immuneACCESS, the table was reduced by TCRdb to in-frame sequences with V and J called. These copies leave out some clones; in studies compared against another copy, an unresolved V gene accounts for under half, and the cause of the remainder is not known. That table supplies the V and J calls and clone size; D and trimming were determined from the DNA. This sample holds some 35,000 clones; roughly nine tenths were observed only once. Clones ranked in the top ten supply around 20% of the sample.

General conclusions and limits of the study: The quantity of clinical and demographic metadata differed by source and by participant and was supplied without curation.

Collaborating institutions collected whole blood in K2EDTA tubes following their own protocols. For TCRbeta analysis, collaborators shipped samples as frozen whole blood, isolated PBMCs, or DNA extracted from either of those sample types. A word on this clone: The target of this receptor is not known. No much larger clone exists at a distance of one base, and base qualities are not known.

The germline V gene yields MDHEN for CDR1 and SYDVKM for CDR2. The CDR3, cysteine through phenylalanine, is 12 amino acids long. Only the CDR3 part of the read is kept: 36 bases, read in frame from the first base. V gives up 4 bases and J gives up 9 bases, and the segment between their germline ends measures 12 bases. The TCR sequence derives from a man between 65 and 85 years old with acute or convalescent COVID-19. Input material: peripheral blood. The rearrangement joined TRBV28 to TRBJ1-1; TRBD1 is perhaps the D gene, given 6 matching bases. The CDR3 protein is CASSYNRAQAFF. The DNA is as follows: TGTGCCAGCAGTTACAACAGGGCGCAAGCTTTCTTT.